The 22 T cell receptor beta chains below come from one sample, sequenced in a study of T-cell reconstitution after alpha-beta-depleted transplantation in children. Preparation of the TCRbeta library used unique molecular identifiers. TCRdb re-called the PCR reads with MiXCR, one entry per CDR3 protein. Of 200,000 to 250,000 distinct CDR3 sequences detected, more than 20% appear once; the ten largest clones hold about 5%. This specimen was PBMCs, mostly from graft donor cells, taken 360 days after TCRalphabeta/CD19-depleted stem cell transplant. The receptors derive from a female patient aged 2-9 years who had a stem cell transplant for congenital amegakaryocytic thrombocytopenia, so the T cells may come from the graft donor.

V and J are TRBV5-4 and TRBJ2-2; TRBD1 matches at 10 bases. Germline V gene lookup returns CDR1 SGHNT and CDR2 YYREEE (reference sequence). This CDR3 has 14 amino acids. The V gene end was trimmed by 6 bases and the J gene end by 6 bases; junction bases not matched to a gene: 5. The CDR3 spells CASTRDRGAGELFF. CDR3 nucleotide sequence: TGTGCCAGCACCCGGGACAGGGGTGCCGGGGAGCTGTTTTTT.

This clonotype was detected only a few times. CDR3 protein: CASSITRVDEQFF. The CDR3 DNA reads TGTGCCAGCAGCATTACTAGAGTCGATGAGCAGTTCTTC. The rearrangement links TRBV7-2 to TRBJ2-1; possibly TRBD2 for D (5 bases). This CDR3 contains 13 residues. From germline, CDR1 is SGHTA and CDR2 FQGNSA. V lost 5 bases, J lost 8 bases, and 13 bases lay in between.

J is TRBJ2-2 and V is TRBV7-2; a weak D match, TRBD1 (5 bases). Germline V gene lookup returns CDR1 SGHTA and CDR2 FQGNSA. Deletions cut 0 bases from V and 4 bases from J, with 9 bases between. This CDR3 has 15 residues. CDR3 coding DNA: TGTGCCAGCAGCTTAGCGGGGCTAACCACCGGGGAGCTGTTTTTT. Translating gives CASSLAGLTTGELFF.

The chain couples TRBV15 to TRBJ2-2; the D call may be TRBD1 or TRBD2 (5 bases each). The germline CDR1 and CDR2 sequences are LNHNV and YYDKDF (reference sequence). This CDR3 has 16 residues. V lost 3 bases to trimming and J lost 7 bases, with 18 bases between them. The CDR3, as DNA: TGTGCCACCAGCAGGGCCCGGGACCCCTCTAACGGGGAGCTGTTTTTT. Protein sequence: CATSRARDPSNGELFF.

The chain uses TRBV20-1 and TRBJ2-1; maybe TRBD1 (6 bases). Germline V CDR1 and CDR2: DFQATT, SNEGSKA (reference sequence). V lost 6 bases to trimming and J lost 0 bases, with 15 bases between them. There are 15 residues in the CDR3. CDR3 sequence reads: CSAKTGTRSYNEQFF. CDR3 DNA: TGCAGTGCCAAAACCGGGACACGCTCCTACAATGAGCAGTTCTTC.

The rearrangement joins TRBV29-1 to TRBJ2-7; 13 bases line up with TRBD2. The length of the CDR3 is 15 residues. V was pared by 7 bases and J by 3 bases, with 9 bases of the junction left unmatched. Germline V lookup: CDR1 SQVTM, CDR2 ANQGSEA. The CDR3 is CSEPGLAGMGYEQYF. Written as DNA, the CDR3 is TGCAGCGAACCGGGACTAGCGGGAATGGGCTACGAGCAGTACTTC.

The chain carries TRBV7-8 and TRBJ2-3, with TRBD2 matching over 7 bases. The CDR3 is made up of 15 amino acids. V shed 3 bases and J 6 bases; nucleotides not matched to a gene: 9. Germline CDR1 SGHVS, CDR2 FQNEAQ. The CDR3 loop reads CASSLGLFHADTQYF. The CDR3 DNA follows: TGTGCCAGCAGCTTGGGACTATTTCATGCCGATACGCAGTATTTT.

A few counts support this clonotype. The rearrangement joins TRBV3-1 to TRBJ2-1, with D perhaps matching TRBD1 (6 bases). This CDR3 contains 15 residues. Trimming shortened V by 4 bases and J by 4 bases, and 14 bases separated the two germline ends. CDR1 and CDR2 (germline): LGHDT, YNNKEL (reference sequence). CDR3 sequence reads: CASSPPRTVYNEQFF. CDR3 in DNA: TGTGCCAGCAGCCCCCCCCGGACAGTATACAATGAGCAGTTCTTC.

V usage is TRBV12-2 and J usage is TRBJ2-3; the table assigns TRBD1, which was not confirmed against the DNA. TRBV12-2 is a pseudogene segment. The CDR3 sequence is 15 residues long. Here the CDR3 DNA reads TGTGCAAGTCGCTTAGACTTCGGGGCGCGGGATACGCAGTATTTT. Amino acid sequence: CASRLDFGARDTQYF.

The chain carries TRBV2 and TRBJ1-2; 7 positions match TRBD1. CDR1 is SNHLY and CDR2 is FYNNEI in the germline V gene. There are 12 residues in the CDR3. The chain's CDR3 is CAIQGENYGYTF. CDR3 bases: TGTGCGATCCAGGGGGAAAACTATGGCTACACCTTC.

The V and J genes are TRBV20-1 and TRBJ2-5; D may be TRBD1 (6 bases). Looked up from germline, CDR1 is DFQATT and CDR2 is SNEGSKA (reference sequence). V was shortened by 1 base and J by 1 base, with 10 bases between the two germline ends. The CDR3 loop spans 14 amino acids. In DNA, the CDR3 is TGCAGTGCTAGAGTGGGGGCCTCCCAAGAGACCCAGTACTTC. It codes for CSARVGASQETQYF.

The chain has TRBV12-2 and TRBJ2-7; the table calls TRBD1, which could not be checked here. TRBV12-2 is a pseudogene. CDR3 length equals 13 residues. This chain's CDR3 is CASRLAGKSEQYF. The CDR3 region has the DNA TGTGCAAGTCGCCTCGCAGGGAAGAGCGAGCAGTACTTC.

This clonotype was detected many times. This rearrangement joins TRBV4-3 to TRBJ2-3; TRBD1 matches at 7 bases. This CDR3 is built from 15 residues. Germline CDR1 and CDR2: LGHNA and YSLEER. With V trimmed by 8 bases and J by 4 bases, 12 bases remained unmatched. The CDR3 region is CASQRTKQGPDTQYF. In DNA, the CDR3 is TGCGCCAGCCAACGAACAAAACAGGGGCCAGATACGCAGTATTTT.

The rearrangement uses TRBV20-1 and TRBJ2-5; D uncertain. CDR1 DFQATT and CDR2 SNEGSKA come from the germline V gene (reference sequence). CDR3 length equals 15 residues. The ends were cut back, 0 bases at V and 0 bases at J, with 11 bases in the middle. The CDR3 loop is CSARDRTGNQETQYF. The CDR3 DNA is TGCAGTGCTAGAGATCGTACTGGGAACCAAGAGACCCAGTACTTC.

This clonotype was found a few times. The J gene is TRBJ2-5, the V gene TRBV12-3 or TRBV12-4, with D hard to call. This CDR3 has 14 residues. Trimming left V 3 bases short and J 2 bases short, with 10 bases between. The CDR3 DNA reads as TGTGCCAGCAGTTTCGTACAGAAGCAAGAGACCCAGTACTTC. The encoded protein is CASSFVQKQETQYF.

The gene calls are TRBV27 and TRBJ2-7, with 7 positions matching TRBD1. CDR3 size: 15 residues. Unmatched junction bases numbered 8, after V lost 3 bases and J lost 3 bases. Germline V gives CDR1 MNHEY, CDR2 SMNVEV (reference sequence). The CDR3 sequence: CASSFGQGVFYEQYF. CDR3 in DNA: TGTGCCAGCAGTTTCGGGCAGGGGGTTTTCTACGAGCAGTACTTC.

This clonotype occurred a few times. The chain recombines TRBV29-1 with TRBJ1-2; 7 nucleotides align to TRBD1. The CDR3 runs to 13 residues. Trimming removed 0 bases from V and 3 bases from J; junction bases left unmatched: 1. Germline values: CDR1 SQVTM, CDR2 ANQGSEA. The CDR3 sequence: CSVEEGTDYGYTF. The DNA of the CDR3 is TGCAGCGTTGAAGAAGGGACAGACTATGGCTACACCTTC.

The sample holds a few counts of this clonotype. This sequence joins TRBV6-4 and TRBJ1-1, with a possible D match to TRBD1 (5 bases). Trimming took off 4 bases at V and 4 bases at J, with 13 bases between the two ends. This CDR3 region has 14 residues. The germline gives CDR1 MRHNA, CDR2 SNTAGT. CDR3 loop: CASSAVGGSTEAFF. CDR3 nucleotide sequence: TGTGCCAGCAGTGCCGTGGGGGGTAGCACTGAAGCTTTCTTT.

The table lists this clonotype with a few counts. The V call is TRBV30, the J call TRBJ1-6; D unresolved. Per germline, CDR1 GTSNPN and CDR2 SVGIG (reference sequence). The V and J ends lost 2 bases and 6 bases respectively, with 14 bases between them. The CDR3 is 15 residues long. In nucleotides, the CDR3 is TGTGCCTGGAGTCACAACGACGTCCGTAATTCACCCCTCCACTTT. Translating gives CAWSHNDVRNSPLHF.

This clonotype showed up just a few times. V is TRBV6-1 and J is TRBJ2-4; 7 positions agree with TRBD1. With V trimmed by 6 bases and J by 0 bases, 5 bases remained unmatched. The germline CDR1 and CDR2 sequences are MNHNS and SASEGT. This CDR3 spans 15 amino acids. In nucleotides, the CDR3 is TGTGCCAGCAGCAAGGGGGCCCCAGCCAAAAACATTCAGTACTTC. This encodes CASSKGAPAKNIQYF.

The chain has TRBV5-6 and TRBJ2-1, with 9 bases lining up with TRBD2. V dropped 4 bases and J dropped 3; count of bases not matched to a gene: 8. Germline V CDR1 and CDR2: SGHDT, YYEEEE. This CDR3 has 16 amino acids. The DNA of the CDR3 is TGTGCCAGCAGCCCAATTAGCGGGGGAAACTACAATGAGCAGTTCTTC. Its protein product is CASSPISGGNYNEQFF.

The rearrangement links TRBV27 to TRBJ2-5; 11 bases line up with TRBD2. The CDR3 runs 19 residues. Germline values: CDR1 MNHEY, CDR2 SMNVEV (reference sequence). Trimming at V came to 0 bases and at J to 0 bases, leaving 9 bases not matched to a gene. The CDR3 reads CASSLSNRLAGPYQETQYF. The CDR3 coding sequence is TGTGCCAGCAGTTTATCTAATAGACTAGCGGGACCCTACCAAGAGACCCAGTACTTC.